Listed here is a single T cell receptor (beta chain). The protocol was immunoSEQ multiplex PCR, while the TCRdb copy is restricted to in-frame clones and leaves out a portion. The sample records 400,000 to 500,000 clones, approximately 90% being singletons. The sample belongs to a study of blood T cell repertoires in COVID-19. Study information: T cells, B-cell-depleted T cells, or PBMCs provided the cDNA or gDNA that served as material.

Germline-derived CDR1 and CDR2 are MNHEY and SVGAGI. V lost 4 bases to trimming and J lost 8 bases; unmatched junction nucleotides: 5. This CDR3 has 13 residues. The sequence came from a woman under 40 with active or convalescent COVID-19. The sample comprised peripheral blood. The chain carries TRBV6-5 and TRBJ1-1; the match to TRBD1 covers 9 bases. The CDR3 loop is CASSSPGTGEAFF. The CDR3 DNA follows: TGTGCCAGCAGTTCCCCCGGGACAGGGGAAGCTTTCTTT.